This T cell receptor beta chain was identified during a study of OX40 agonist ivuxolimab in advanced cancers. Study-wide background: Among those enrolled, mean age was 60 years (range 23 to 79) and about 79% were male. Study conclusions and caveats: Researchers did not determine the expanded peripheral T cells' antigen specificity.

Sequencing was performed with immunoSEQ multiplex PCR; in TCRdb, only in-frame clones are kept and a portion is missing. The profile shows about 73,000 clones, about 87% of them singletons. Germline V gene data show CDR1 as MNHEY and CDR2 as SMNVEV (reference sequence). The V gene lost 4 bases and the J gene lost 3 bases, with 10 bases spanning the gap. The CDR3 sequence is 13 residues long. It was autoimmune disease history or systemic immunosuppression that excluded patients. The timepoints at which blood was sampled were baseline, cycle 4 day 1, and cycle 7 day 1. On this clone: Its antigen remains unidentified.

This clonotype was obtained from an adult with an advanced solid tumor such as melanoma, head and neck, liver or kidney cancer. This chain connects TRBV27 to TRBJ2-7; D remains ambiguous. Sequenced here: CD4+ or CD8+ T cells sorted from blood, sampled in a trial of the OX40 agonist ivuxolimab. The CDR3 nucleotides read TGTGCCAGCAGTTGGGCGCGGAGCTACGAGCAGTACTTC. Translated, it gives CASSWARSYEQYF.